This T cell receptor (beta chain) derives from a study of shared clonotypes between healthy human individuals. Per the original methods: ImmunoSEQ gave junction-only sequences without quality scores, so filtering differed. TCRdb's table, derived via immunoSEQ multiplex PCR, lists solely in-frame clones and lacks some. D and trimming were read from the DNA, whereas the V and J calls and clone size are those reported in that table. The sample holds about 500,000 clones; roughly four fifths are singletons and the top ten take 12%. Per germline, CDR1 SGDLS and CDR2 YYNGEE. The germline V and J ends were trimmed by 0 bases and 3 bases, with 11 bases remaining between them. The CDR3 length is 15 residues.

The source material was PBMCs. The source of this sequence is a middle-aged woman in good health. Some clones in this sample may be carry-over from other donors' samples. V gene TRBV9 combines with J gene TRBJ2-3; D remains ambiguous. This CDR3 reads CASSVVDPQTDTQYF. Here the CDR3 DNA reads TGTGCCAGCAGCGTAGTAGATCCTCAAACAGATACGCAGTATTTT.